Sequencing of this TCR beta chain was carried out in a study of cytomegalovirus exposure and HLA in healthy donors. CDR3 length: 15 amino acids. V lost 0 bases and J lost 4, with 12 bases in between. Germline assignment: CDR1 MGHRA and CDR2 YSYEKL. At sampling all donors were nominally healthy, likely with unrecorded immune exposures. PCR amplification relied on 60 Vbeta primers (plus 13 Jbeta primers). Authors' data handling: Among the unique TCR beta chains that a later analysis counted, about 84 million in all, 10 million to 13 million were shared. TCRdb's table, derived via immunoSEQ multiplex PCR, lists solely in-frame clones and lacks some. V, J and clone size are those of that table, while D and trimming were read from the DNA. The sample gives some 250,000 clones, roughly 87% of which show up once; around 5% is in the top ten. General study findings and limits: Several of the most significant clusters appeared, in a later analysis, to be linked to common viral pathogens. Reported results showed that the classifier diagnosed cytomegalovirus status with high specificity and sensitivity.

A note on this clone: Antigen: not known.

The receptor was derived from a middle-aged woman in good health and CMV-seropositive. The rearrangement links TRBV4-1 to TRBJ1-2; D not resolved. Sequencing was done on a sample of PBMCs. The CDR3 nucleotides read TGCGCCAGCAGCCAAGATGAGCGGCAGTCCTATGGCTACACCTTC. Translating gives CASSQDERQSYGYTF.